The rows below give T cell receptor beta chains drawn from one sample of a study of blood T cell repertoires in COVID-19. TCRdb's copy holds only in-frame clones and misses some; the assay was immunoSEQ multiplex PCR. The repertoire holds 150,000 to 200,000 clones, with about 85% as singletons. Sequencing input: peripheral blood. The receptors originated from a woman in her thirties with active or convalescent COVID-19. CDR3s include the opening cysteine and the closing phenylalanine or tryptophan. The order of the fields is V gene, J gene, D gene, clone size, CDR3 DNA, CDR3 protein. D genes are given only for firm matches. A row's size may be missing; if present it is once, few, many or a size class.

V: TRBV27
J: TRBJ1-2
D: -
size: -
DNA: TGTGCCAGCAGTTTACGGGGGGCTTATGGCTACACCTTC
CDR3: CASSLRGAYGYTF

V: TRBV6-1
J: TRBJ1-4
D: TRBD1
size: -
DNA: TGTGCCAGCAGTGATACAGGGGGTAATGAAAAACTGTTTTTT
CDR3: CASSDTGGNEKLFF

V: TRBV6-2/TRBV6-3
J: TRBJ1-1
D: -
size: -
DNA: TGTGCCAGCAGTTACCCCGTTAGGGGCACTGAAGCTTTCTTT
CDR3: CASSYPVRGTEAFF

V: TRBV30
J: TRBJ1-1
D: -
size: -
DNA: TGTGCCTGGAGTGGGGGGGGGTTTGCTTTCTTT
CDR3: CAWSGGGFAFF

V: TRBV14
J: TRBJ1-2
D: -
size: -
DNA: TGTGCCAGCAGCCAAGATTTTAAGGGGGGCTACACCTTC
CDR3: CASSQDFKGGYTF

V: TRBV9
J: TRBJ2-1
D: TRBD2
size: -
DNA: TGTGCCAGCAGTGCTAGCGGGACTCCCTACAATGAGCAGTTCTTC
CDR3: CASSASGTPYNEQFF

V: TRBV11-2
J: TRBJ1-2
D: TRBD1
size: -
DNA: TGTGCCAGCAGCCTCGGACAGGCGGGCAACTATGGCTACACCTTC
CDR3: CASSLGQAGNYGYTF

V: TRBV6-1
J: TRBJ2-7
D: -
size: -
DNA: TGTGCCAGCAGTTTCCCTAGCTCCTACGAGCAGTACTTC
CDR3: CASSFPSSYEQYF

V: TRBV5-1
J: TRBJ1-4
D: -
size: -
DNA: TGCGCCAGCAGCCATGATACAGGGTTCTATGAAAAACTGTTTTTT
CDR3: CASSHDTGFYEKLFF

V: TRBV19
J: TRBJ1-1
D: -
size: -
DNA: TGTGCCAGTAGTATAGTACCCACAGAACAAGCTTTCTTT
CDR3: CASSIVPTEQAFF

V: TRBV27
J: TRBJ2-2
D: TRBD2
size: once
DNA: TGTGCCAGCAGTTTCCGACTAGCGGGGGGGCTGGGGGAGCTGTTTTTT
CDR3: CASSFRLAGGLGELFF

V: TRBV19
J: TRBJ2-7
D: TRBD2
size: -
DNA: TGTGCCAGTAGTAATAGCGGGAGTTCGAGCTACGAGCAGTACTTC
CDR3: CASSNSGSSSYEQYF

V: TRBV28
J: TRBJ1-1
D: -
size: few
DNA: TGTGCCAGCAGGCCGCGGGCCCACACTGAAGCTTTCTTT
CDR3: CASRPRAHTEAFF

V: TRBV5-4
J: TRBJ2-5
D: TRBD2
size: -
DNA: TGTGCCAGCAGCCAGGGACTAGCGGGGGTATACCAAGAGACCCAGTACTTC
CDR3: CASSQGLAGVYQETQYF

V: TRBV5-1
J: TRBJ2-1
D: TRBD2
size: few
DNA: TGCGCCAGCAGCTGGAGCGGGAGGGAGCAGTTCTTC
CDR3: CASSWSGREQFF

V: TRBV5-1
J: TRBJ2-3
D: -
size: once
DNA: TGCGCCAGCAGCCCCCGGGGGAGAGGGGGCTCTTCACACACAGATACGCAGTATTTT
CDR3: CASSPRGRGGSSHTDTQYF

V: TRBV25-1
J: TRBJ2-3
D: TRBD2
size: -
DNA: TGTGCCAGCAGAGCCCCTAGCGGGGCTAGCACAGATACGCAGTATTTT
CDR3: CASRAPSGASTDTQYF

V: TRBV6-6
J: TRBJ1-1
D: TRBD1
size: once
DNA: TGTGCCAGCAAGGGTCAGGGGGATCGAACTGAAGCTTTCTTT
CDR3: CASKGQGDRTEAFF

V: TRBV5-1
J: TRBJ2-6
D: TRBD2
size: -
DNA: TGCGCCAGCAGCTTGGGGGAGGGGTTCTCTGGGGCCAACGTCCTGACTTTC
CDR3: CASSLGEGFSGANVLTF

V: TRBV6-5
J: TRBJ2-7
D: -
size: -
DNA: TGTGCCAGCAGTACGGGACTTGTCTACGAGCAGTACTTC
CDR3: CASSTGLVYEQYF

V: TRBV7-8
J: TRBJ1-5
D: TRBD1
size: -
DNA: TGTGCCAGCAGCGGCCGGGACAGCTTCAATCAGCCCCAGCATTTT
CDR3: CASSGRDSFNQPQHF

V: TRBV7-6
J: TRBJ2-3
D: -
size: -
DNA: TGTGCCAGCAGCTTAAGCGACAGACACACAGATACGCAGTATTTT
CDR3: CASSLSDRHTDTQYF

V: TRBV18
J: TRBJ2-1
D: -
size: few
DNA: TGTGCCAGCTCCCCGCTAGGCAATGAGCAGTTCTTC
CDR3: CASSPLGNEQFF

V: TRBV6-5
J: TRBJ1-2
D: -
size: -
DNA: TGTGCCAGCAGTCTGACTGAGGGAGGAGGCTACACCTTC
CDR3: CASSLTEGGGYTF

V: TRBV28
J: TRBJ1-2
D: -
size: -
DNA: TGTGCCAGCAGCCCGGCGGGACGGCTTAACTATGGCTACACCTTC
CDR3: CASSPAGRLNYGYTF

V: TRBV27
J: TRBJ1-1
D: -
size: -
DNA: TGTGCCAGCAGTTTGTACAGGAACACTGAAGCTTTCTTT
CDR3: CASSLYRNTEAFF

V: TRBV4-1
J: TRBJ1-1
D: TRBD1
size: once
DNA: TGCGCCAGCAGCCAAGATAGATCAACCTCAGGGGGAAACACTGAAGCTTTCTTT
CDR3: CASSQDRSTSGGNTEAFF

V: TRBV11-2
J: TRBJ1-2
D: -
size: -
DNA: TGTGCCAGCAGCTTAGAGTATGGGGGAGGGGGCTATGGCTACACCTTC
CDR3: CASSLEYGGGGYGYTF

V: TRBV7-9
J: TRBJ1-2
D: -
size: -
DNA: TGTGCCAGCAGCCCCTTAGGGGGAATCTATGGCTACACCTTC
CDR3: CASSPLGGIYGYTF

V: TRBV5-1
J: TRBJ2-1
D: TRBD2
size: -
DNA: TGCGCCAGCAGCTTTACTACTAGCGGGCTTTACAATGAGCAGTTCTTC
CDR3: CASSFTTSGLYNEQFF

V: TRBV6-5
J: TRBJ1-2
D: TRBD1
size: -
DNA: TGTGCCAGCCAGAATTCGGGACAGGCGGCTTATGGCTACACCTTC
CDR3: CASQNSGQAAYGYTF

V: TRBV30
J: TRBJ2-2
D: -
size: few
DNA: TGTGCCTGGAGTCATGGGGCGGGGGAGCTGTTTTTT
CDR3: CAWSHGAGELFF

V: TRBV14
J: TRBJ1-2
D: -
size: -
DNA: TGTGCCAGCAGCCAAGCGGTTACTGGCTACACCTTC
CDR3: CASSQAVTGYTF

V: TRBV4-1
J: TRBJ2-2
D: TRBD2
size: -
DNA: TGCGCCAGCAGCCAAGGAGAGCTCCTAGCGGGAGGGCCGAACACCGGGGAGCTGTTTTTT
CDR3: CASSQGELLAGGPNTGELFF

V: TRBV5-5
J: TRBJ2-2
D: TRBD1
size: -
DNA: TGTGCCAGCAGTCCCGGGACAGCGAACACCGGGGAGCTGTTTTTT
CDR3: CASSPGTANTGELFF

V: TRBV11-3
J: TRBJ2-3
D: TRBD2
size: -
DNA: TGTGCCAGCAGCTCGCCGACGCCCCCGGGACTAGGGGGTGTCACGCAGTATTTT
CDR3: CASSSPTPPGLGGVTQYF

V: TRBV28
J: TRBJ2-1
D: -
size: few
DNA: TGTGCCAGCAGTGGGACTTATCATTCCTACAATGAGCAGTTCTTC
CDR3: CASSGTYHSYNEQFF

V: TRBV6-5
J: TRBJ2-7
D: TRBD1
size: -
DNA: TGTGCCAGCACCCTAGGACAGGGAAGCTACGAGCAGTACTTC
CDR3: CASTLGQGSYEQYF

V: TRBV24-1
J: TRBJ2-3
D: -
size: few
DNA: TGTGCCACCAGTGACTGGACTAGCACAGATACGCAGTATTTT
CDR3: CATSDWTSTDTQYF

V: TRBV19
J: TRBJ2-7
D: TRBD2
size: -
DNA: TGTGCCAGTAGTGGGCTAGCGGGGGGATACGAGCAGTACTTC
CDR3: CASSGLAGGYEQYF

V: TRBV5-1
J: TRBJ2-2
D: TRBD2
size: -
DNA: TGCGCCAGCAGCTTCGACGGACTAGCGGGAGGGCGAGGTACCGGGGAGCTGTTTTTT
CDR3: CASSFDGLAGGRGTGELFF

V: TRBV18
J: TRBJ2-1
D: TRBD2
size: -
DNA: TGTGCCAGCTCACTACTAGCGGGAGGACTAGAGTTCTTC
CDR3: CASSLLAGGLEFF

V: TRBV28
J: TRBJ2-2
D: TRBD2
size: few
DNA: TGTGCCAGCAACCTGAGCGGGAAGCACACCGGGGAGCTGTTTTTT
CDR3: CASNLSGKHTGELFF

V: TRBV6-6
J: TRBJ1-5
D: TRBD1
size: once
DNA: TGTGCCAGCCGCCCCCAGGGGGAAAATCAGCCCCAGCATTTT
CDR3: CASRPQGENQPQHF

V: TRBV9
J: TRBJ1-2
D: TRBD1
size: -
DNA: TGTGCCAGCAGCGTAGTGAGAGGGGGCCTACCCTATGGCTACACCTTC
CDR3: CASSVVRGGLPYGYTF

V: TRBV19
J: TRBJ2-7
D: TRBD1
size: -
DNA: TGTGCCAGTAGTAAGCGGACAGGGGACGACGAGCAGTACTTC
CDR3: CASSKRTGDDEQYF

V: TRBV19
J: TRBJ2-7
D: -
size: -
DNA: TGTGCCAGTAGTCCTCTGGCAGGAAGCTCCTACGAGCAGTACTTC
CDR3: CASSPLAGSSYEQYF

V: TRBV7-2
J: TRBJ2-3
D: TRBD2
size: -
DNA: TGTGCCAGCAGCTTAACCACTTTACTAGCGGATACGCAGTATTTT
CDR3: CASSLTTLLADTQYF

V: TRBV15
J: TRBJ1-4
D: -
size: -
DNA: TGTGCCACCAGCGGTGGGAGGACCAGGTCAGATGAAAAACTGTTTTTT
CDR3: CATSGGRTRSDEKLFF

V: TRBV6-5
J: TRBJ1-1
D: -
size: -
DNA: TGTGCCAGCAGTTACGGAACAAGGGGCACTGAAGCTTTCTTT
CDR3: CASSYGTRGTEAFF

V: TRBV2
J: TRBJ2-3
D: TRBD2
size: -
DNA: TGTGCCAGCAGTGAAGGTTTCGGACTAGCGGGAGAGGCGGGCACAGATACGCAGTATTTT
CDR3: CASSEGFGLAGEAGTDTQYF

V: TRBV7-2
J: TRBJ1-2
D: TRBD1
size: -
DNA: TGTGCCAGCAGCCGGGACAGGGAAGGCTATGGCTACACCTTC
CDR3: CASSRDREGYGYTF

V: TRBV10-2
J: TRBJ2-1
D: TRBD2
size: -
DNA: TGCGCCAGCAGTGAGTCGGGGGAGGGACCCTTGCATGAGCAGTTCTTC
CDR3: CASSESGEGPLHEQFF

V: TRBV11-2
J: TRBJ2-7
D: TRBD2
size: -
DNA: TGTGCCAGCAGCTTAGGCTGGTTTGCGGGAGCCCACTACGAGCAGTACTTC
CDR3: CASSLGWFAGAHYEQYF

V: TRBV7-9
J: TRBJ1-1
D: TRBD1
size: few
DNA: TGTGCCAGCAGCTCCGGACAGGGCGGAGGGGCTTTCTTT
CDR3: CASSSGQGGGAFF

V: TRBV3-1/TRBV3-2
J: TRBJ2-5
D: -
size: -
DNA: TGTGCCAGCAGCCAAAGGCAGGCAGGGGCGGGAGAGACCCAGTACTTC
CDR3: CASSQRQAGAGETQYF

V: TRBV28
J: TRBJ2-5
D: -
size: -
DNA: TGTGCCAGCAGTTACGCGGACAGACAAGAGACCCAGTACTTC
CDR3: CASSYADRQETQYF

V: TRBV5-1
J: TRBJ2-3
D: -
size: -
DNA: TGCGCCAGCAGCCCCCTAGTAGGGGCGAGCACAGATACGCAGTATTTT
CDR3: CASSPLVGASTDTQYF

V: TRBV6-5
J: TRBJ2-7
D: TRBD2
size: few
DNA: TGTGCCAGCAGTTACGGGGGGGAGTTCTACGAGCAGTACTTC
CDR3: CASSYGGEFYEQYF

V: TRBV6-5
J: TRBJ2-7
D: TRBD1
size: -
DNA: TGTGCCAGCACCCGGGACAGCCGCTCCTACGAGCAGTACTTC
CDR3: CASTRDSRSYEQYF